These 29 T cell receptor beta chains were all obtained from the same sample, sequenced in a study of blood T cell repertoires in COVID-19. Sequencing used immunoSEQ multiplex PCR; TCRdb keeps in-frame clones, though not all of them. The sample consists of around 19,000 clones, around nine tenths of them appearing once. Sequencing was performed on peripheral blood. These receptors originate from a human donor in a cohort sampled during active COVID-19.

The CDR3 is CASSLGERYGYTF. For the CDR3, the DNA is TGCGCCAGCAGCTTGGGAGAACGTTATGGCTACACCTTC. V gene TRBV5-1 combines with J gene TRBJ1-2; the D is unclear. CDR3 length: 13 residues. The germline V gene has CDR1 SGHRS and CDR2 YFSETQ. Trimming stripped 0 bases from V and 5 bases from J, with 8 bases between.

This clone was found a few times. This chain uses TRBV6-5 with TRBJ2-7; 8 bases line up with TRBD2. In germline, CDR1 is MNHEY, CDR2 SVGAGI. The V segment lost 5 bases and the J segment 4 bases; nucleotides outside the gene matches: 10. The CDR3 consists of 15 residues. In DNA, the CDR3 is TGTGCCAGCAGTCATTCGGGAGGGAGTGTGTACGAGCAGTACTTC. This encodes CASSHSGGSVYEQYF.

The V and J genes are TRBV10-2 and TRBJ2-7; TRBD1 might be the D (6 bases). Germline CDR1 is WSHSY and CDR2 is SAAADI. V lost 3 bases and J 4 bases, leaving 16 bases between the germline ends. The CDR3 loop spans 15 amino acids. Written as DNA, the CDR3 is TGCGCCAGCAGTGACGGGCGACAGGTGAGATACGAGCAGTACTTC. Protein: CASSDGRQVRYEQYF.

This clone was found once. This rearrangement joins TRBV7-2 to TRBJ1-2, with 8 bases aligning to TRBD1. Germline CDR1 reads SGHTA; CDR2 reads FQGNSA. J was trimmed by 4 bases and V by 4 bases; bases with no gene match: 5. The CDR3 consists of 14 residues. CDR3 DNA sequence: TGTGCCAGCAGCTCAGACAGGGGCGGCTATGGCTACACCTTC. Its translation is CASSSDRGGYGYTF.

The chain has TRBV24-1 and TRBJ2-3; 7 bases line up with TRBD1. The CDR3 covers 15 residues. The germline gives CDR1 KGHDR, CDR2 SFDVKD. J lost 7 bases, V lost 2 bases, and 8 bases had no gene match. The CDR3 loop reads CATSDSGTAINTQYF. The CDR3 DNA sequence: TGTGCCACCAGTGATTCGGGGACAGCAATTAATACGCAGTATTTT.

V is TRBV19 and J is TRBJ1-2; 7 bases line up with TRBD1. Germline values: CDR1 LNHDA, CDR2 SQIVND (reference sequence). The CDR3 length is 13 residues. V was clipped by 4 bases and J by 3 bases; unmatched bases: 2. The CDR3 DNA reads TGTGCCAGTAGTAACACAGGGGACTATGGCTACACCTTC. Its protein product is CASSNTGDYGYTF.

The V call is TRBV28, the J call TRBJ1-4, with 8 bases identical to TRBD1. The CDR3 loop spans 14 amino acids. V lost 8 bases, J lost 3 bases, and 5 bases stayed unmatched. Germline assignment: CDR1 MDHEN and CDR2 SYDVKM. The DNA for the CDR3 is TGTGCCAGCGGGCGGACAGGGTCTAATGAAAAACTGTTTTTT. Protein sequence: CASGRTGSNEKLFF.

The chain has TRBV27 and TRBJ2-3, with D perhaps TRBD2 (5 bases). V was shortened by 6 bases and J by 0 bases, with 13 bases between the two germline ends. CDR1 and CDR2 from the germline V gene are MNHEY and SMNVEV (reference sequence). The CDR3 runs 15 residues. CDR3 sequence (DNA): TGTGCCAGCAGCTACCCGGGATCTAGCACAGATACGCAGTATTTT. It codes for CASSYPGSSTDTQYF.

The DNA for the CDR3 is TGCGCCAGCAGCATCCAGGGTTACGAGCAGTACTTC. Encoded protein: CASSIQGYEQYF. This chain connects TRBV5-1 to TRBJ2-7, with TRBD1 as a possible D gene (5 bases). CDR3 length: 12 residues. The germline CDR1 and CDR2 sequences are SGHRS and YFSETQ. V was shortened by 4 bases and J by 4 bases, with 9 bases between the two germline ends.

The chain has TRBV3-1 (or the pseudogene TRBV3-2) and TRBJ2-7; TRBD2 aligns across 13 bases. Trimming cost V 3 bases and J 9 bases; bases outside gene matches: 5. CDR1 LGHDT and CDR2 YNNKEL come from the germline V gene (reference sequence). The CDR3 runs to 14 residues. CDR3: CASSHGLAGDGQYF. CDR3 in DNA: TGTGCCAGCAGCCATGGACTAGCGGGAGACGGGCAGTACTTC.

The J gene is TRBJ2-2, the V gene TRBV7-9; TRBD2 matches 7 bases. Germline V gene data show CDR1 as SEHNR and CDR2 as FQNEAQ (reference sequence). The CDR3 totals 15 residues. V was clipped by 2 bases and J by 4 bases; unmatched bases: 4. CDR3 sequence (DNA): TGTGCCAGCAGCTTACGGGGAGGGACCACCGGGGAGCTGTTTTTT. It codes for CASSLRGGTTGELFF.

The CDR3 DNA follows: TGCGCCAGCAGCCAAGACGGGACAGTGCGCACTGAAGCTTTCTTT. The encoded protein is CASSQDGTVRTEAFF. V gene TRBV4-3 combines with J gene TRBJ1-1, with TRBD1 identical over 7 bases. Germline CDR1 reads LGHNA; CDR2 reads YSLEER. This CDR3 is built from 15 residues. V was pared by 0 bases and J by 4 bases, with 5 bases of the junction left unmatched.

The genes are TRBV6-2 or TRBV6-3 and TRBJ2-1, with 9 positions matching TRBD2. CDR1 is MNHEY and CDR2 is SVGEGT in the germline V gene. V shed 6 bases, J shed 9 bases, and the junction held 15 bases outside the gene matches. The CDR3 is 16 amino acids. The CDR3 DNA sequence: TGTGCCAGCAGCTCCCCTTACTTGCGGGAGGGCCCTGAGCAGTTCTTC. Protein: CASSSPYLREGPEQFF.

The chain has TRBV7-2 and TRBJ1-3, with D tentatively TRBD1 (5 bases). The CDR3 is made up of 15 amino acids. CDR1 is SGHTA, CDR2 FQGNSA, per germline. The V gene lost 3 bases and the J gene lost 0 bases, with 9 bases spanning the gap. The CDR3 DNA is TGTGCCAGCAGCTTCGGGGGAGCCTCTGGAAACACCATATATTTT. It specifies CASSFGGASGNTIYF.

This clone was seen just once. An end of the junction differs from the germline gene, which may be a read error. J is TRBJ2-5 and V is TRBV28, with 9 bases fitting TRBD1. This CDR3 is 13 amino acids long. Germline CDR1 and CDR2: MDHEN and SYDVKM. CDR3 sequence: CASSSSLRDRAHF. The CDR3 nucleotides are TGTGCCAGCAGTTCCAGCCTCCGGGACAGGGCCCACTTC.

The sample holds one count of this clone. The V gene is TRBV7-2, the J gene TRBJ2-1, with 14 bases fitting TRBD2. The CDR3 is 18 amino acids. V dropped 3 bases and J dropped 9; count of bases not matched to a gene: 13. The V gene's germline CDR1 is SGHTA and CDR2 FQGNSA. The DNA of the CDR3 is TGTGCCAGCAGCTTTATTACCGGGACTAGCGGGAGAAGTGGTGAGCAGTTCTTC. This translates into CASSFITGTSGRSGEQFF.

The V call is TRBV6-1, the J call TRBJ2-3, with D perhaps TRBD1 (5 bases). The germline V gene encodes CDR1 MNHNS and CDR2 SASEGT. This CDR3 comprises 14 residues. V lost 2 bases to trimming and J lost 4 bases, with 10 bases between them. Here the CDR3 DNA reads TGTGCCAGCAGTGAACGTGACAGCTCAGATACGCAGTATTTT. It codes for CASSERDSSDTQYF.

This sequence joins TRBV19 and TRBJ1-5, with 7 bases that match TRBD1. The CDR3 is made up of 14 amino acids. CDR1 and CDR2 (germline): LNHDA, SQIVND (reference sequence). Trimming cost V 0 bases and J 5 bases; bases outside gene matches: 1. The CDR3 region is CASSIDRGDQPQHF. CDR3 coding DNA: TGTGCCAGTAGTATAGACAGGGGGGATCAGCCCCAGCATTTT.

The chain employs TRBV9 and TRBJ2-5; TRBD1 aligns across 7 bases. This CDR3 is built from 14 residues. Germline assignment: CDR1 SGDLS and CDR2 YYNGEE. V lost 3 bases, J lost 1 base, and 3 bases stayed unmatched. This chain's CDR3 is CASSADRAQETQYF. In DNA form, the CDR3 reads TGTGCCAGCAGCGCCGACAGGGCCCAAGAGACCCAGTACTTC.

The CDR3 loop is CASSPRPLGGIETVFF. In DNA form, the CDR3 reads TGTGCCAGCAGCCCCAGACCATTGGGAGGGATCGAAACGGTGTTTTTT. This chain uses TRBV9 with TRBJ1-4, with D unclear. Germline loops: CDR1 SGDLS, CDR2 YYNGEE. V was pared by 4 bases and J by 15 bases, with 28 bases between. This CDR3 has 16 residues.

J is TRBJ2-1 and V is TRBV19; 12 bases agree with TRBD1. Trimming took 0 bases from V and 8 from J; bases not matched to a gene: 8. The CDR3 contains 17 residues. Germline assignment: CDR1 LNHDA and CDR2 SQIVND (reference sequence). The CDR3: CASSIDSGTGGFDEQFF. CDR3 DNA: TGTGCCAGTAGTATAGATTCCGGGACAGGGGGCTTCGATGAGCAGTTCTTC.

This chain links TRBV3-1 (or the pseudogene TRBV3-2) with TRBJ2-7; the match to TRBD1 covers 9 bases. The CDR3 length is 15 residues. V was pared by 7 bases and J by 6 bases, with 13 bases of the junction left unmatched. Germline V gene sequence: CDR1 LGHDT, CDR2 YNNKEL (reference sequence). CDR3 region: CASTRTGTGYGEQYF. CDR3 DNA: TGTGCCAGCACCCGAACCGGGACAGGGTACGGCGAGCAGTACTTC.

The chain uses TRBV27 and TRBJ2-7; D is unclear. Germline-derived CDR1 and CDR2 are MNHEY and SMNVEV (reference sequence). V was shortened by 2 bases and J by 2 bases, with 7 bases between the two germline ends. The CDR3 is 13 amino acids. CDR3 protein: CASSLVGAYEQYF. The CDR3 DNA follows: TGTGCCAGCAGTTTAGTAGGAGCCTACGAGCAGTACTTC.

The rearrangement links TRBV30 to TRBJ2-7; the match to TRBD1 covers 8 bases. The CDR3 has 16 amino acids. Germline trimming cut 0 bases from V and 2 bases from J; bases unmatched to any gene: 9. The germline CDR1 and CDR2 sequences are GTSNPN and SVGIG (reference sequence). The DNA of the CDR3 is TGTGCCTGGAGTGTACGGGGGCAGGGGGCAACCTACGAGCAGTACTTC. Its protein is CAWSVRGQGATYEQYF.

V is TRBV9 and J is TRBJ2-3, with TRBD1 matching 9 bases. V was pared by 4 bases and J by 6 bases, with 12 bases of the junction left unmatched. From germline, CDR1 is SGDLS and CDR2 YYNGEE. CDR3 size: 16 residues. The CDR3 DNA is TGTGCCAGCAGCCAAACACTACAGGGGGCGTCGGATACGCAGTATTTT. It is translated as CASSQTLQGASDTQYF.

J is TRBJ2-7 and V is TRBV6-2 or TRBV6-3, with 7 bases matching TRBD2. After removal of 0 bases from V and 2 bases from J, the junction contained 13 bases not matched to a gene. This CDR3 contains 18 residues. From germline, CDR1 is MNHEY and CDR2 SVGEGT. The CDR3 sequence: CASSYSLRRIAGTYEQYF. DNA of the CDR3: TGTGCCAGCAGTTACTCCCTGCGAAGGATAGCGGGTACCTACGAGCAGTACTTC.

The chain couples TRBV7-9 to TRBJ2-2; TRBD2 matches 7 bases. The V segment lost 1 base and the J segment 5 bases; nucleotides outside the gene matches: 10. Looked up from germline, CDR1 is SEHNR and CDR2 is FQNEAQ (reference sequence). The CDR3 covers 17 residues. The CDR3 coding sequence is TGTGCCAGCAGCTTAGGCTCGGCTAGCGGTTCAACCGGGGAGCTGTTTTTT. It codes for CASSLGSASGSTGELFF.

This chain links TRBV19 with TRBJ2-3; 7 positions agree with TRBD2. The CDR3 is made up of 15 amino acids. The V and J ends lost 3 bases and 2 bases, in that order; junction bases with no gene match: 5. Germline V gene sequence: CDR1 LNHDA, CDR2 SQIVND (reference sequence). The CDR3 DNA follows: TGTGCCAGTAGTATCCTAGCGGAGAACACAGATACGCAGTATTTT. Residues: CASSILAENTDTQYF.

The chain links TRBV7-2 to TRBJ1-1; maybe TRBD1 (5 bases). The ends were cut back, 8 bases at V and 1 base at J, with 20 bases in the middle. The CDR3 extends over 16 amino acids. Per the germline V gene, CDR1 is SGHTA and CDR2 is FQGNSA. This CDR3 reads CASSRYFTRGNTEAFF. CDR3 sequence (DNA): TGTGCCAGCTCTCGCTATTTTACAAGGGGGAACACTGAAGCTTTCTTT.